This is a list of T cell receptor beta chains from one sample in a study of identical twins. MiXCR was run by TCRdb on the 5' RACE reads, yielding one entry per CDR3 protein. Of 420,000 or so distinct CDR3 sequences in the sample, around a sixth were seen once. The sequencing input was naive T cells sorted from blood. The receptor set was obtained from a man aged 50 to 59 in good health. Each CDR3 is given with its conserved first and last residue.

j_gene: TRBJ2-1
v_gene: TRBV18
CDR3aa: CASSAGQGAYNEQFF

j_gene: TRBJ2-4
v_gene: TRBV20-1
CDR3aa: CSAPLRTGRNIQYF

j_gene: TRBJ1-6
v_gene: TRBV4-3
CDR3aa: CASSLRQGLEDSPLHF

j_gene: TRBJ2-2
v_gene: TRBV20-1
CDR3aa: CSAREPGTGGTGELFF

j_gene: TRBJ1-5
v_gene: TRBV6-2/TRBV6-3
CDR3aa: CASSYGRQPQHF

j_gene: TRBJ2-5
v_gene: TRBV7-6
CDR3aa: CASSLAIWGGRETQYF

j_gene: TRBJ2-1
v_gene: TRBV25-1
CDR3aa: CASSVMSSYNEQFF

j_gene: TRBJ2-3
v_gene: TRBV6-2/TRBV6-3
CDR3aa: CASSLRRGHGRLYSTDTQYF

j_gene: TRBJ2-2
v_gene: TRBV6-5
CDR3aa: CASSYSIRMSLGELFF

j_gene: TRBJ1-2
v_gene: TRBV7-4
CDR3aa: CASSLNRNYGYTF

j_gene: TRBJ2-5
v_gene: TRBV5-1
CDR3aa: CASSFQEETQYF

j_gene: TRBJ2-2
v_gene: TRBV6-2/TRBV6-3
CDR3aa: CASIAGTGGTGELFF

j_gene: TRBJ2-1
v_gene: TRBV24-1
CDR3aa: CATSAQTSGNYNEQFF

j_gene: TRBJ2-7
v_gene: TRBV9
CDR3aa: CASSVGAQGFSEQYF

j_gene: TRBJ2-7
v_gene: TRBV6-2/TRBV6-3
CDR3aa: CASSPSGLAGRYEQYF

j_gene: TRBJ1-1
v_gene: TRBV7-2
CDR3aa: CASSLVAWGTEAFF

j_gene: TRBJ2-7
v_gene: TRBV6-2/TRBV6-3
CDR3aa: CASRQMGGVYEQYF

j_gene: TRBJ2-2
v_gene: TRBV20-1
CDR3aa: CSASNRAWSGELFF

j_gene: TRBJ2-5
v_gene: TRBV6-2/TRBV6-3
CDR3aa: CASSYSATGTQYF

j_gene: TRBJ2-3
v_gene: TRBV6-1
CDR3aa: CASRDGQVSTDTQYF

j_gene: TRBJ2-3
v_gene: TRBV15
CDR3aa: CATSRAARASGRTDTQYF

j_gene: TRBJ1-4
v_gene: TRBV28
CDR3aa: CASSLPDATNEKLFF

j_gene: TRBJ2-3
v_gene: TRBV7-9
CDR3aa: CASSLPTDTQYF

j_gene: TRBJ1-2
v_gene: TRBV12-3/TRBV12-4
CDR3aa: CASSLARDRGNYGYTF

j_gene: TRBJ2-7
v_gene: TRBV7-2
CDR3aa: CASSGTGGLYEQYF

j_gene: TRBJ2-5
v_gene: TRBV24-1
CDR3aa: CATSDFLGETQYF

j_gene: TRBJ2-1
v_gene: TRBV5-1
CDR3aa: CASSLAGASDYNEQFF

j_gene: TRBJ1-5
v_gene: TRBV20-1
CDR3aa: CSASRDDQPQHF

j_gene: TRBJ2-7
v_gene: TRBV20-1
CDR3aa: CSARVPGGWYEQYF

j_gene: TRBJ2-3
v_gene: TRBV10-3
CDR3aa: CAISDQGTVTDTQYF

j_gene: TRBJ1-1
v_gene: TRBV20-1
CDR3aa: CSPHRSTEAFF

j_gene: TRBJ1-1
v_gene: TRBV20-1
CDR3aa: CSARGPVDTEAFF

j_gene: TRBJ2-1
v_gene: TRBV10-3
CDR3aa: CAISGSGTGMGNEQFF

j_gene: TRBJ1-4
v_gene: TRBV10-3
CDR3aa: CATGATATNEKLFF